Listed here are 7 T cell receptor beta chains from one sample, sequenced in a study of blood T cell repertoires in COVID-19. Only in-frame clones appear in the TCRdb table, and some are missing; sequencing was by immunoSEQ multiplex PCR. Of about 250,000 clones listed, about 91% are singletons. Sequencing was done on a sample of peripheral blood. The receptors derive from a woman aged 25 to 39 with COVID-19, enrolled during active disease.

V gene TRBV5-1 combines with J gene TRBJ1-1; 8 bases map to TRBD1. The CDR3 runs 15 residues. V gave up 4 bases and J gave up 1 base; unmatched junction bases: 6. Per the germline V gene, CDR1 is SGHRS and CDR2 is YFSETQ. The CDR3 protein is CASSPWDRRNTEAFF. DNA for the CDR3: TGCGCCAGCAGCCCTTGGGACAGGCGGAACACTGAAGCTTTCTTT.

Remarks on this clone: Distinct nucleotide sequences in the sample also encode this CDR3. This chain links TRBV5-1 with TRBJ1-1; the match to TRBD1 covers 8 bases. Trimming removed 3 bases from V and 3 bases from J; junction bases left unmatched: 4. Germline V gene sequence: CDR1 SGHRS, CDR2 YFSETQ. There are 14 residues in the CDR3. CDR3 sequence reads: CASSSGQGDTEAFF. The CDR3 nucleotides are TGCGCCAGCAGCTCCGGACAGGGTGACACTGAAGCTTTCTTT.

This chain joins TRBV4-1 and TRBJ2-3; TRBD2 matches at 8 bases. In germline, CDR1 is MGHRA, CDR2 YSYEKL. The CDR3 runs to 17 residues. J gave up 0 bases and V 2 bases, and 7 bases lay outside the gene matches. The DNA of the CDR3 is TGCGCCAGCAGCCAACCAACTAGCGGCATCAGCACAGATACGCAGTATTTT. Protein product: CASSQPTSGISTDTQYF.

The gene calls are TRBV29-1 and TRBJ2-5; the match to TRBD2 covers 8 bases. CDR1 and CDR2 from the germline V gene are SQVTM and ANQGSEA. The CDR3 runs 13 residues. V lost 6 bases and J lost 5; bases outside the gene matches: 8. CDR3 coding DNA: TGCAGCGTAAAGCGGGAGTGGGGTGAGACCCAGTACTTC. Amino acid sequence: CSVKREWGETQYF.

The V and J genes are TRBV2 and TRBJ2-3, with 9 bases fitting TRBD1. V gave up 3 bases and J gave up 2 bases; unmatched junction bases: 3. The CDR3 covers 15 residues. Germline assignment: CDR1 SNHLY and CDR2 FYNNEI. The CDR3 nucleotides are TGTGCCAGCAGTGAGGACAGGGGCTACACAGATACGCAGTATTTT. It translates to CASSEDRGYTDTQYF.

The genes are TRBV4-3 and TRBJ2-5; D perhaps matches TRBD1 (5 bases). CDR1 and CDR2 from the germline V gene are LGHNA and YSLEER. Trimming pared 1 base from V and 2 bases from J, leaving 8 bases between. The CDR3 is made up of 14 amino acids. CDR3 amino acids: CASSQADRQETQYF. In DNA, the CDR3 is TGCGCCAGCAGCCAAGCTGACAGACAAGAGACCCAGTACTTC.

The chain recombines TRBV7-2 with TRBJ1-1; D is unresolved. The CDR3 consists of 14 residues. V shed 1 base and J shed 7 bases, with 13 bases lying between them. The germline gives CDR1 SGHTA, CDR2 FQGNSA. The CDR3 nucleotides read TGTGCCAGCAGCTTAGATTCTCGAGTTTATGAAGCTTTCTTT. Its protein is CASSLDSRVYEAFF. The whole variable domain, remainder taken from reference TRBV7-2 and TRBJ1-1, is GAGVSQSPSNKVTEKGKDVELRCDPISGHTALYWYRQSLGQGLEFLIYFQGNSAPDKSGLPSDRFSAERTGGSVSTLTIQRTQQEDSAVYLCASSLDSRVYEAFFGQGTRLTVV.